This TCR beta chain emerged from a study of identical twins. This clonotype was recorded a few times. Its antigen is as yet unknown. The CDR3 runs 15 residues. Trimming cost V 6 bases and J 0 bases; bases outside gene matches: 6. Germline V lookup: CDR1 ENHRY, CDR2 SYGVKD. Study-level points and caveats: Clonotypes of the beta chain that were abundant in cord blood carried fewer insertions (memory repertoires showed none).

A template switching step contributed a universal primer site, while unique molecular identifiers were present in the cDNA. TCRdb passed the 5' RACE reads through MiXCR, listing each CDR3 protein once. This table has 400,000 to 600,000 distinct CDR3 sequences, 20% to 25% appearing once. A further study also used this sample, focusing on yellow fever vaccine responses in identical twins. From that paper: Twins' vaccine T cell responses reportedly seemed partly convergent and partly personalized.

This sequence was found in a woman aged 18-35 years in good health. Sequencing was performed on CD4+ T cells sorted from blood. The chain uses TRBV10-3 and TRBJ1-1; TRBD1 agrees at 8 bases. For the CDR3, the DNA is TGTGCCATCAGCCCAGGGACAGGACTGAACACTGAAGCTTTCTTT. Protein: CAISPGTGLNTEAFF.